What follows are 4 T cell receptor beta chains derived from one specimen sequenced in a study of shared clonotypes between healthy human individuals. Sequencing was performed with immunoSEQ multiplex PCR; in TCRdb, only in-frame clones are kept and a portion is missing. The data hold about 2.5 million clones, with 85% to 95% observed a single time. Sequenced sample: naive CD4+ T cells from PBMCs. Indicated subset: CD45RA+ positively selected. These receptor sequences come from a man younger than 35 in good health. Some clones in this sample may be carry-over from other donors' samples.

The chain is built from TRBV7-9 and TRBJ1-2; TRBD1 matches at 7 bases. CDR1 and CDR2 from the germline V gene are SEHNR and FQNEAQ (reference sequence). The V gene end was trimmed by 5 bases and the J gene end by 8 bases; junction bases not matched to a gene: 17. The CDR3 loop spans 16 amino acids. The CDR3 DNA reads TGTGCCAGCAGCCTCAGCTCTCTCCTGACAGGGAGAGGCTACACCTTC. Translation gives CASSLSSLLTGRGYTF.

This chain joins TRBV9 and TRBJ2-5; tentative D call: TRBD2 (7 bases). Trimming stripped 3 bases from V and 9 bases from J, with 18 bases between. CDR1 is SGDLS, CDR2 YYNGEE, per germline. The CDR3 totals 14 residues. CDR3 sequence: CASSGAPRGGSQYF. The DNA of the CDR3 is TGTGCCAGCAGCGGGGCCCCGAGGGGGGGGTCCCAGTACTTC.

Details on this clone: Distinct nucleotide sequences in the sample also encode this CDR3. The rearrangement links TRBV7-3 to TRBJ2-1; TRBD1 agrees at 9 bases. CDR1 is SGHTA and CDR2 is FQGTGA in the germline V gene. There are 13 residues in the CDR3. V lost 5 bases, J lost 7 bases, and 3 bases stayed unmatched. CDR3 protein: CASSPGTGNEQFF. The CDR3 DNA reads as TGTGCCAGCAGCCCCGGGACAGGGAATGAGCAGTTCTTC. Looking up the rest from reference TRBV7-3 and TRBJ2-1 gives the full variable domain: GAGVSQTPSNKVTEKGKYVELRCDPISGHTALYWYRQSLGQGPEFLIYFQGTGAADDSGLPNDRFFAVRPEGSVSTLKIQRTERGDSAVYLCASSPGTGNEQFFGPGTRLTVL.

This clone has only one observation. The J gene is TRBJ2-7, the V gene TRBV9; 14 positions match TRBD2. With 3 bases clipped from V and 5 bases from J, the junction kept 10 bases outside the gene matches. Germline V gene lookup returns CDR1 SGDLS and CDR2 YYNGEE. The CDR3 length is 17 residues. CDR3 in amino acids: CASSANPGTSGSNEQYF. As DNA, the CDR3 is TGTGCCAGCAGCGCCAACCCCGGGACTAGCGGGAGTAACGAGCAGTACTTC.